This is a list of T cell receptor beta chains from one sample in a study of OX40 agonist ivuxolimab in advanced cancers. Profiling relied on immunoSEQ multiplex PCR, and the TCRdb table lists in-frame clones only, not all of them. The sample consists of 30,000 to 40,000 clones, more than 60% of them appearing once. The starting material was CD4+ or CD8+ T cells sorted from blood, obtained in a trial of the OX40 agonist ivuxolimab. These receptors all stem from an adult with an advanced solid tumor such as melanoma, head and neck, liver or kidney cancer. The conserved cysteine and the conserved F or W are not part of the CDR3 here. Fields, in order: CDR3 protein, clone size, V gene. The size entry is marked missing in some rows and otherwise reads once, few, many or a size class.

ASSAPGGPYQPQH | - | TRBV19
ATSRVIKGQSGANVLT | - | TRBV15
ASSQSAGPYNEQF | - | TRBV16
ASSLGWTSGRDEQY | - | TRBV7-8
ASSLNAGGAGANVLT | - | TRBV7-3
ASSPWTGDGGNEKLF | few | TRBV28
ASTAGGASGSLSEQY | - | TRBV5-1
ASSPEGALGNQPQH | few | TRBV18
ASSQDSVRVRSYNEQF | - | TRBV4-3
ASSRPGQGIQPQH | - | TRBV28
ASSELANQPQH | - | TRBV6-1
ASSRDRVGELF | few | TRBV18
ASSPQGAKETQY | - | TRBV4-2
ASSGRGLISGNTIY | - | TRBV7-2
ASSLARGEATQY | - | TRBV27
ASSLGDKNIQY | - | TRBV5-1
ASSPARGALADTQY | once | TRBV5-1
ASSHIQGGASKNIQY | - | TRBV7-2
ATSRGTGRFQETQY | - | TRBV15
ASSLSTATYEQY | - | TRBV7-2
ASSMSRDIFGTEAF | - | TRBV9
ASTLAGAPYEQY | few | TRBV7-9
ASSYSSRGAAYEQY | - | TRBV6-5
ASSVGPMGKLF | - | TRBV2
AISESGVLAKNIQY | - | TRBV10-3
ASSPEGLGNTIY | - | TRBV7-2
AWSVAVGINQPQH | - | TRBV30
ASSFEREGYNEQF | - | TRBV28
ASTVGTAGNTIY | - | TRBV28
ASSQAVSLTGNTIY | - | TRBV18
ASSVDLLNTEAF | - | TRBV9
ASSPLAGAYEQY | once | TRBV6-6
AISGLAGESYEQY | - | TRBV10-3
ASSISGTGSEAF | - | TRBV28
ASSGWTGVETQY | - | TRBV7-8
ASSRSTVSTNNEQF | - | TRBV5-1
ASSLGRAEGYT | - | TRBV7-2
ASRTASYEQY | - | TRBV6-1
ASRNSYGYT | - | TRBV28
ASSAGALRNQPQH | once | TRBV2